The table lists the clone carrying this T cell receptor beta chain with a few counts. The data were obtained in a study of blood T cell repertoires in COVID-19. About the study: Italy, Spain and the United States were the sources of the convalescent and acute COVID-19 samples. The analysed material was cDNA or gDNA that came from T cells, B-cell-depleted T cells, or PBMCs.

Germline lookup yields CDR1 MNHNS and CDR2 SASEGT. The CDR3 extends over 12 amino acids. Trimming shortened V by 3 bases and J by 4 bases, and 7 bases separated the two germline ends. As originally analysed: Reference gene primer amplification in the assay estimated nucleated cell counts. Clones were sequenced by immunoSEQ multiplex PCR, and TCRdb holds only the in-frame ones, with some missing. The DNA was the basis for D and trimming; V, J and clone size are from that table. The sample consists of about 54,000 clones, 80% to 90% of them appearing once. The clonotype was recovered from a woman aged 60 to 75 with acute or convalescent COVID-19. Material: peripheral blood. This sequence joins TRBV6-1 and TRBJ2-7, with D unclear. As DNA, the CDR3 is TGTGCCAGCAGTGAGACCGGGTACGAGCAGTACTTC. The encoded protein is CASSETGYEQYF.